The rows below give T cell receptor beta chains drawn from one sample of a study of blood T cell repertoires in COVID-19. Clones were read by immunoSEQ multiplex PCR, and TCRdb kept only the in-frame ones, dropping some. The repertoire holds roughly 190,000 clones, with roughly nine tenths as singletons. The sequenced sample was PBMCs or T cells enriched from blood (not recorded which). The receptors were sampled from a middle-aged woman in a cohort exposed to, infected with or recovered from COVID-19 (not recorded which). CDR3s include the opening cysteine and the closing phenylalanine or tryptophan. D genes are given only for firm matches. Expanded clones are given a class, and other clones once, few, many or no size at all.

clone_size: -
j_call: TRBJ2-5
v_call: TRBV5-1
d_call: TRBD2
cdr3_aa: CASSSLAGASGETQYF
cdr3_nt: TGCGCCAGCAGCTCCCTAGCGGGGGCAAGCGGGGAGACCCAGTACTTC

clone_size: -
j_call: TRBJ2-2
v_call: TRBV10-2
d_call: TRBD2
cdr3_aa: CASSTSGYTGELFF
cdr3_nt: TGCGCCAGCTCGACTAGCGGGTACACCGGGGAGCTGTTTTTT

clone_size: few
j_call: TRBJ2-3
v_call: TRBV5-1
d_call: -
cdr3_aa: CASSFGGPTDTQYF
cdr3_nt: TGCGCCAGCAGCTTCGGGGGGCCCACAGATACGCAGTATTTT

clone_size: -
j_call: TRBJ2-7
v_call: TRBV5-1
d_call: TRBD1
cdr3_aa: CASSLGPGGPYEQYF
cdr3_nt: TGCGCCAGCAGCTTGGGCCCAGGGGGCCCCTACGAGCAGTACTTC

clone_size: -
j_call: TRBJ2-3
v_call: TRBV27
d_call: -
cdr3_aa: CASYIARTDTQYF
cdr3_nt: TGTGCCAGTTATATAGCCCGCACAGATACGCAGTATTTT

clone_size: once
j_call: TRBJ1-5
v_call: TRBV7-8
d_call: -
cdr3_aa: CASSLAGGDLASNQPQHF
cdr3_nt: TGTGCCAGCAGCTTAGCGGGGGGGGACCTCGCGAGCAATCAGCCCCAGCATTTT

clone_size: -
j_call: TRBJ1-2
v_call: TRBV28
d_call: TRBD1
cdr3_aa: CASSSDRVGAGYTF
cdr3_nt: TGTGCCAGCAGCTCGGACAGGGTGGGTGCTGGCTACACCTTC

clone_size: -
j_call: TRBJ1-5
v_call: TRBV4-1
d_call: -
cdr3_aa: CASSQDPRGNQPQHF
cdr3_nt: TGCGCCAGCAGCCAAGATCCCAGGGGCAATCAGCCCCAGCATTTT

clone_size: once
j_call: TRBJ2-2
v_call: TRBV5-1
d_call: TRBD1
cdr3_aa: CASSLGTANTGELFF
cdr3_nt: TGCGCCAGCAGCTTAGGGACAGCGAACACCGGGGAGCTGTTTTTT

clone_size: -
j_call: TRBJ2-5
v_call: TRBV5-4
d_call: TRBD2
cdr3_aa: CASSLAGTQETQYF
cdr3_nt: TGTGCCAGCAGTCTAGCGGGAACTCAAGAGACCCAGTACTTC

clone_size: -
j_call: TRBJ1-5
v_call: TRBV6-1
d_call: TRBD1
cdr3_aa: CASSEALRTGGNQPQHF
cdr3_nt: TGTGCCAGCAGTGAAGCGCTGCGGACAGGAGGGAATCAGCCCCAGCATTTT

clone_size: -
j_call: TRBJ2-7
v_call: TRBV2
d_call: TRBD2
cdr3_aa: CASALAVAYEQYF
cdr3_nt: TGTGCCAGCGCACTAGCGGTTGCCTACGAGCAGTACTTC

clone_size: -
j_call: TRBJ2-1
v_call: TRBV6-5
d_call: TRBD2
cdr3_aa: CASSLGLADLGEQFF
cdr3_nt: TGTGCCAGCAGTCTAGGACTAGCGGACTTGGGGGAGCAGTTCTTC

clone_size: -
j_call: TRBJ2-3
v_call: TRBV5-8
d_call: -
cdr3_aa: CASSPEALTHATDTQYF
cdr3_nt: TGTGCCAGCAGCCCAGAGGCCCTAACCCACGCCACAGATACGCAGTATTTT

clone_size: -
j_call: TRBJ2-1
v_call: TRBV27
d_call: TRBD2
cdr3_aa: CASSPGTSGYNEQFF
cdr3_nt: TGTGCCAGCAGTCCAGGGACTAGCGGGTACAATGAGCAGTTCTTC

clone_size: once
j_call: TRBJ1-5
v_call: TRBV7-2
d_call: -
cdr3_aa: CASSLQGPQSNQPQHF
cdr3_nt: TGTGCCAGCAGCCTACAGGGCCCCCAATCCAATCAGCCCCAGCATTTT

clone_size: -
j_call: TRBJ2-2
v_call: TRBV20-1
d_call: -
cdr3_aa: CSASSSKNTGELFF
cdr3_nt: TGCAGTGCTAGTAGCTCCAAGAACACCGGGGAGCTGTTTTTT

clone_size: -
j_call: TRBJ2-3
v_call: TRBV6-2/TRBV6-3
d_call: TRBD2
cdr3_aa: CASSPTSAGTDTQYF
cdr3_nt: TGTGCCAGCAGTCCGACTAGCGCAGGGACAGATACGCAGTATTTT

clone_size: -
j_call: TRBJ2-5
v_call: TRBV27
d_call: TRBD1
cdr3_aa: CASSLLRGYQETQYF
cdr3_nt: TGTGCCAGCAGTCTTCTCAGGGGGTACCAAGAGACCCAGTACTTC

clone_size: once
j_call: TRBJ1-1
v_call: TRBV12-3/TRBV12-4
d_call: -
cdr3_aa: CASSQTVNTEAFF
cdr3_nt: TGTGCCAGCAGCCAGACTGTGAACACTGAAGCTTTCTTT

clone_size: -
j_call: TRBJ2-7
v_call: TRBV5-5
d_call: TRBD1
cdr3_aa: CASRYGQGYSYEQYF
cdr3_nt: TGTGCCAGCAGGTACGGACAGGGCTACTCCTACGAGCAGTACTTC

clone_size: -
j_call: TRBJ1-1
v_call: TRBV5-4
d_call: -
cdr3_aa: CASSYSNTEAFF
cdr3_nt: TGTGCCAGCAGTTACAGTAACACTGAAGCTTTCTTT

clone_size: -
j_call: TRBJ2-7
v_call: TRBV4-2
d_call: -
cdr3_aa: CASSEQAADYEQYF
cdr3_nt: TGTGCCAGCAGCGAGCAGGCTGCAGACTACGAGCAGTACTTC

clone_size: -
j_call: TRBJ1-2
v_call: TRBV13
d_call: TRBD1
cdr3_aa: CASSLLSQGALNYGYTF
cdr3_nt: TGTGCCAGCAGCTTATTGTCTCAGGGGGCGCTGAACTATGGCTACACCTTC

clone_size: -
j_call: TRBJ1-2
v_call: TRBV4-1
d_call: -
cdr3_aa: CASSQAAGRYGYTF
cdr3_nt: TGCGCCAGCAGCCAAGCTGCAGGGCGTTATGGCTACACCTTC

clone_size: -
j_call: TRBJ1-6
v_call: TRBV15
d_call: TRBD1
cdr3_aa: CATRDREGSPLHF
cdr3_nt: TGTGCCACCCGGGACAGGGAGGGATCACCCCTCCACTTT

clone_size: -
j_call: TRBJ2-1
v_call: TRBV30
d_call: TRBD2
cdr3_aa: CAWTWTSGDNEQFF
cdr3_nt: TGTGCCTGGACCTGGACTAGCGGAGACAATGAGCAGTTCTTC

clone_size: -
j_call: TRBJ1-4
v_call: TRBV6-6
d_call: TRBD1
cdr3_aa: CASSADRGDEKLFF
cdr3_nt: TGTGCCAGCAGCGCCGACAGGGGTGATGAAAAACTGTTTTTT

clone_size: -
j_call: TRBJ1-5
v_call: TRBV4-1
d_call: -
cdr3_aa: CASSQVVAGNQPQHF
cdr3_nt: TGCGCCAGCAGCCAAGTGGTAGCGGGCAATCAGCCCCAGCATTTT

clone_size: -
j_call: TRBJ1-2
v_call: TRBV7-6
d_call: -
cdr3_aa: CASSPGRGDGYTF
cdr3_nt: TGTGCCAGCAGCCCAGGGAGGGGCGATGGCTACACCTTC

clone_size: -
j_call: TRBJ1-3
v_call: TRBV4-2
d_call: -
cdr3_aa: CASSQEGTGLGRVGNTIYF
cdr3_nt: TGTGCCAGCAGCCAAGAAGGGACTGGCCTTGGACGAGTTGGAAACACCATATATTTT

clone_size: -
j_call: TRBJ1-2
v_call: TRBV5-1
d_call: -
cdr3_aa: CASSLREDYGYTF
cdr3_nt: TGCGCCAGCAGCTTGAGAGAGGACTATGGCTACACCTTC

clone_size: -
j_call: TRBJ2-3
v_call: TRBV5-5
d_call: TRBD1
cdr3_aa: CASSPGQGAYDTQYF
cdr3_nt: TGTGCCAGCAGCCCGGGACAGGGGGCTTATGATACGCAGTATTTT